The 27 T cell receptor beta chains in this list originate from one sample, sequenced in a study of T-cell memory formation after mild COVID-19 (TCRdb year 2021). The library relied on 5' RACE. The run used an Illumina NovaSeq 6000. TCRdb redid the processing of the public reads, applying fastp at Q25 and MiXCR, and retained in-frame beta chains. CDR3 protein sequences are deduplicated, and each keeps its most common genes and DNA. The sample has approximately 400,000 distinct CDR3 sequences on record, 20% to 25% of them singletons. The biggest ten clones account for 8.5% to 10% of the sample. The sample taken for sequencing was PBMCs or a T cell subset sorted from them (not recorded which). All receptors derive from an adult woman who had mild COVID-19 (a few samples of this study predate the infection). The sample titles of this study are shuffled in the database, so cell type and time point are left out; the donor was told from shared clones.

The rearrangement joins TRBV7-9 to TRBJ1-1; TRBD1 is a possible D gene (5 bases). From germline, CDR1 is SEHNR and CDR2 FQNEAQ (reference sequence). The CDR3 has 15 residues. Trimming stripped 5 bases from V and 4 bases from J, with 17 bases between. The CDR3 region is CASSLIGTTTTEAFF. The CDR3 coding sequence is TGTGCCAGCAGCCTGATTGGGACCACAACCACTGAAGCTTTCTTT.

V gene TRBV6-6 combines with J gene TRBJ2-5, with TRBD2 identical over 8 bases. V was pared by 1 base and J by 0 bases, with 10 bases of the junction left unmatched. The CDR3 has 18 residues. Germline V gene sequence: CDR1 MNHNY, CDR2 SVGAGI (reference sequence). In DNA, the CDR3 is TGTGCCAGCAGTTACTTTGCCCTGGCGGGAGGATACCAAGAGACCCAGTACTTC. It translates to CASSYFALAGGYQETQYF.

J is TRBJ2-1 and V is TRBV6-5; D is uncertain. This CDR3 spans 13 amino acids. V dropped 0 bases and J dropped 6 bases, with 6 bases sitting between them. The germline gives CDR1 MNHEY, CDR2 SVGAGI. CDR3 protein: CASSYSKANEQFF. The CDR3 DNA follows: TGTGCCAGCAGTTACTCTAAGGCCAATGAGCAGTTCTTC.

In this sample, this clonotype turned up a few times. The chain uses TRBV5-1 and TRBJ1-5, with D tentatively TRBD1 (5 bases). Germline-derived CDR1 and CDR2 are SGHRS and YFSETQ. The ends were cut back, 4 bases at V and 3 bases at J, with 8 bases in the middle. This CDR3 spans 13 amino acids. CDR3 protein: CASSAGLNQPQHF. CDR3 coding DNA: TGCGCCAGCAGCGCAGGGCTCAATCAGCCCCAGCATTTT.

With respect to this clonotype: Germline and junction disagree at one end, which may indicate a read error. This rearrangement joins TRBV7-7 to TRBJ2-2; 8 nucleotides agree with TRBD1. The V gene's germline CDR1 is SSHAT and CDR2 FNYEAQ (reference sequence). The CDR3 is 14 amino acids. Here the CDR3 reads CASSLAQGAGELFF. The CDR3 DNA sequence: TGTGCCAGCAGCTTAGCCCAGGGGGCCGGTGAGCTGTTTTTT.

V gene TRBV20-1 combines with J gene TRBJ2-3; no clear D. Deletions cut 5 bases from V and 5 bases from J, with 11 bases between. This CDR3 has 12 residues. Germline lookup yields CDR1 DFQATT and CDR2 SNEGSKA (reference sequence). This CDR3 is CSAPRLGDTQYF. The CDR3 coding sequence is TGCAGTGCTCCTCGACTTGGAGATACGCAGTATTTT.

There are a few counts of this clonotype. The V call is TRBV11-2, the J call TRBJ1-2; no definite D call. Per germline, CDR1 SGHAT and CDR2 FQNNGV. V lost 0 bases and J 0 bases, leaving 14 bases between the germline ends. The CDR3 sequence is 17 residues long. The CDR3 is CASSLDTWARPNYGYTF. The CDR3 nucleotides are TGTGCCAGCAGCTTAGATACGTGGGCCCGACCTAACTATGGCTACACCTTC. The whole variable domain, filled in from reference TRBV11-2 and TRBJ1-2, reads EAGVAQSPRYKIIEKRQSVAFWCNPISGHATLYWYQQILGQGPKLLIQFQNNGVVDDSQLPKDRFSAERLKGVDSTLKIQPAKLEDSAVYLCASSLDTWARPNYGYTFGSGTRLTVV.

This clonotype was counted at least ten times. The junction does not match germline at one end; this may be a read error. V and J are TRBV7-6 and TRBJ1-3; no clear D gene. The CDR3 consists of 15 residues. Germline V lookup: CDR1 SGHVS, CDR2 FNYEAQ. The CDR3: CRPRRWRPSGNTIYF. The CDR3 DNA sequence: TGCCGGCCCCGCAGGTGGCGGCCCTCTGGAAACACCATATATTTT.

This chain links TRBV5-1 with TRBJ1-1; no definite D call. Trimming left V 0 bases short and J 0 bases short, with 12 bases between. Germline V lookup: CDR1 SGHRS, CDR2 YFSETQ. The CDR3 extends over 16 amino acids. The CDR3 coding sequence is TGCGCCAGCAGCTTGGGGTCTTGGGTTTTGAACACTGAAGCTTTCTTT. Its translation is CASSLGSWVLNTEAFF.

This clonotype was seen a few times. This rearrangement joins TRBV20-1 to TRBJ1-4; 8 bases match TRBD1. The V segment lost 5 bases and the J segment 3 bases; nucleotides outside the gene matches: 8. The CDR3 covers 15 residues. Germline V gene sequence: CDR1 DFQATT, CDR2 SNEGSKA (reference sequence). CDR3 amino acids: CSACETGQANEKLFF. The CDR3 coding sequence is TGCAGTGCTTGCGAAACGGGACAGGCTAATGAAAAACTGTTTTTT.

The chain is built from TRBV7-3 and TRBJ1-1, with D possibly matching TRBD1 (5 bases). The CDR3 covers 16 residues. V was trimmed by 0 bases and J by 1 base, leaving 12 bases between them. Germline V CDR1 and CDR2: SGHTA, FQGTGA. The CDR3 sequence is CASSLTGVGQNTEAFF. In nucleotides, the CDR3 is TGTGCCAGCAGCTTAACCGGGGTCGGACAGAACACTGAAGCTTTCTTT.

This clonotype was seen only a few times. V is TRBV20-1 and J is TRBJ2-7, with D possibly being TRBD1 or TRBD2 (5 bases each). With 0 bases removed from V and 0 bases from J, the gap between germline ends came to 9 bases. Germline V CDR1 and CDR2: DFQATT, SNEGSKA (reference sequence). The CDR3 has 14 amino acids. The CDR3 here is CSARDLGTSYEQYF. Written as DNA, the CDR3 is TGCAGTGCTAGAGATCTAGGGACCTCCTACGAGCAGTACTTC.

V gene TRBV7-2 combines with J gene TRBJ2-2, with 8 bases identical to TRBD1. The V and J ends lost 4 bases and 8 bases, in that order; junction bases with no gene match: 6. The CDR3 has 14 amino acids. Germline CDR1 SGHTA, CDR2 FQGNSA. The CDR3, as DNA: TGTGCCAGCAGCTGGACAGGGAACGGAGGGGAGCTGTTTTTT. Protein: CASSWTGNGGELFF.

This clonotype was detected only a few times. The chain recombines TRBV18 with TRBJ2-7, with D uncertain. Trimming stripped 10 bases from V and 2 bases from J, with 15 bases between. The CDR3 has 13 amino acids. The germline V gene has CDR1 KGHSH and CDR2 LQKENI. CDR3 nucleotide sequence: TGTGCCACCGCCATTGGTCGGGCCTACGAGCAGTACTTC. Translating it yields CATAIGRAYEQYF.

This clonotype has just one count. The rearrangement uses TRBV9 and TRBJ2-3, with 14 bases aligning to TRBD2. Germline CDR1 SGDLS, CDR2 YYNGEE. The CDR3 is 16 residues long. V trimming: 3 bases; J trimming: 4 bases; junction bases outside the gene matches: 4. CDR3 nucleotides: TGTGCCAGCAGCGGCGGGACTAGCGGGAGTGCAGATACGCAGTATTTT. Encoded protein: CASSGGTSGSADTQYF.

This clonotype was seen more than once but under ten times. The J gene is TRBJ2-1, the V gene TRBV30, with TRBD2 matching over 7 bases. V trimming: 4 bases; J trimming: 9 bases; junction bases outside the gene matches: 9. The germline CDR1 and CDR2 sequences are GTSNPN and SVGIG (reference sequence). This CDR3 spans 13 amino acids. CDR3 sequence: CAWNRGGLLEQFF. CDR3 bases: TGTGCCTGGAATCGCGGGGGATTACTTGAGCAGTTCTTC.

This clonotype was counted ten times or more. The rearrangement links TRBV7-9 to TRBJ2-5; weak D call: TRBD2 (6 bases). CDR1 and CDR2 from the germline V gene are SEHNR and FQNEAQ (reference sequence). The CDR3 has 12 amino acids. The V and J ends lost 0 bases and 8 bases respectively, with 7 bases between them. DNA of the CDR3: TGTGCCAGCAGCTTAGCCGGGGGAACCCAGTACTTC. This sequence encodes CASSLAGGTQYF.

The CDR3 DNA reads TGTGCCATCGAGAGGGCTAACTATGGCTACACCTTC. This encodes CAIERANYGYTF. The V gene is TRBV12-3 or TRBV12-4, the J gene TRBJ1-2; D is unclear. The CDR3 spans 12 residues. Trimming took 10 bases from V and 0 from J, leaving 9 bases between them.

The chain uses TRBV15 and TRBJ1-5; no definite D call. Trimming removed 3 bases at V and 2 bases at J, with 5 bases between. The germline gives CDR1 LNHNV, CDR2 YYDKDF (reference sequence). The CDR3 consists of 13 residues. CDR3 bases: TGTGCCACCAGCAGTCGGGGCAATCAGCCCCAGCATTTT. This encodes CATSSRGNQPQHF. The full variable domain, completed using reference TRBV15 and TRBJ1-5, is DAMVIQNPRYQVTQFGKPVTLSCSQTLNHNVMYWYQQKSSQAPKLLFHYYDKDFNNEADTPDNFQSRRPNTSFCFLDIRSPGLGDTAMYLCATSSRGNQPQHFGDGTRLSIL.

This rearrangement joins TRBV24-1 to TRBJ2-1; TRBD2 might be the D (5 bases). Germline V gene sequence: CDR1 KGHDR, CDR2 SFDVKD. The CDR3 consists of 14 residues. Trimming stripped 0 bases from V and 5 bases from J, with 7 bases between. CDR3 nucleotide sequence: TGTGCCACCAGTGATTTGCGGGGAGACAATGAGCAGTTCTTC. Protein product: CATSDLRGDNEQFF.

In this sample, this clonotype turned up many times. The CDR3 is CASTQLGGLGNEQFF. The DNA of the CDR3 is TGTGCCAGCACCCAACTAGGCGGGTTGGGCAATGAGCAGTTCTTC. The chain uses TRBV7-9 and TRBJ2-1; tentative D call: TRBD2 (5 bases). The germline gives CDR1 SEHNR, CDR2 FQNEAQ (reference sequence). The CDR3 is 15 residues long. V lost 7 bases to trimming and J lost 6 bases, with 19 bases between them.

The chain links TRBV3-1 to TRBJ1-1; 8 bases line up with TRBD1. From germline, CDR1 is LGHDT and CDR2 YNNKEL (reference sequence). This CDR3 region has 16 residues. The V segment lost 4 bases and the J segment 4 bases; nucleotides outside the gene matches: 11. The CDR3 DNA sequence: TGTGCCAGCAGCCGAAACACAGGGGGAGGAGGCACTGAAGCTTTCTTT. Its protein is CASSRNTGGGGTEAFF.

The gene calls are TRBV6-6 and TRBJ1-2, with D maybe TRBD1 (6 bases). V gave up 5 bases and J gave up 4 bases, with 17 bases separating them. The CDR3 is 15 amino acids. Germline assignment: CDR1 MNHNY and CDR2 SVGAGI (reference sequence). The CDR3 protein is CASSKRGDGFYGYTF. The CDR3 DNA reads as TGTGCCAGCAGTAAGAGGGGGGACGGCTTCTATGGCTACACCTTC.

This clonotype was recorded a few times. J is TRBJ2-3 and V is TRBV5-6, with TRBD1 matching over 7 bases. The V gene's germline CDR1 is SGHDT and CDR2 YYEEEE. The ends lost 4 bases at V and 5 bases at J; junction bases unmatched: 7. The CDR3 totals 14 residues. The CDR3 is CASSIGTGVDTQYF. CDR3 DNA: TGTGCCAGCAGCATTGGAACAGGGGTAGATACGCAGTATTTT. Full variable domain (outside the CDR3, taken from reference TRBV5-6 and TRBJ2-3): DAGVTQSPTHLIKTRGQQVTLRCSPKSGHDTVSWYQQALGQGPQFIFQYYEEEERQRGNFPDRFSGHQFPNYSSELNVNALLLGDSALYLCASSIGTGVDTQYFGPGTRLTVL.

The rearrangement joins TRBV7-9 to TRBJ1-1; a weak D match, TRBD1 (5 bases). The germline V gene has CDR1 SEHNR and CDR2 FQNEAQ (reference sequence). The CDR3 totals 17 residues. With 0 bases removed from V and 2 bases from J, the gap between germline ends came to 16 bases. This CDR3 reads CASSLAGRGRLNTEAFF. In DNA form, the CDR3 reads TGTGCCAGCAGCTTAGCGGGGCGGGGCCGGCTAAACACTGAAGCTTTCTTT. The variable domain in full, completed from reference TRBV7-9 and TRBJ1-1, reads DTGVSQNPRHKITKRGQNVTFRCDPISEHNRLYWYRQTLGQGPEFLTYFQNEAQLEKSRLLSDRFSAERPKGSFSTLEIQRTEQGDSAMYLCASSLAGRGRLNTEAFFGQGTRLTVV.

This clonotype showed up just a few times. The CDR3 is CASMSHPGQGIHNEQFF. CDR3 DNA: TGTGCCAGCATGTCACACCCGGGACAGGGGATTCACAATGAGCAGTTCTTC. This chain connects TRBV2 to TRBJ2-1; 10 bases line up with TRBD1. CDR1 is SNHLY and CDR2 is FYNNEI in the germline V gene. CDR3 length: 17 amino acids. V gave up 7 bases and J gave up 5 bases; unmatched junction bases: 14.

The chain couples TRBV15 to TRBJ2-3, with 7 nucleotides matching TRBD2. This CDR3 is built from 16 residues. Per germline, CDR1 LNHNV and CDR2 YYDKDF (reference sequence). The V segment lost 5 bases and the J segment 2 bases; nucleotides outside the gene matches: 10. The DNA of the CDR3 is TGTGCCACCAGCTCATTAGGGCTAGCGGCCACAGATACGCAGTATTTT. Its translation is CATSSLGLAATDTQYF.